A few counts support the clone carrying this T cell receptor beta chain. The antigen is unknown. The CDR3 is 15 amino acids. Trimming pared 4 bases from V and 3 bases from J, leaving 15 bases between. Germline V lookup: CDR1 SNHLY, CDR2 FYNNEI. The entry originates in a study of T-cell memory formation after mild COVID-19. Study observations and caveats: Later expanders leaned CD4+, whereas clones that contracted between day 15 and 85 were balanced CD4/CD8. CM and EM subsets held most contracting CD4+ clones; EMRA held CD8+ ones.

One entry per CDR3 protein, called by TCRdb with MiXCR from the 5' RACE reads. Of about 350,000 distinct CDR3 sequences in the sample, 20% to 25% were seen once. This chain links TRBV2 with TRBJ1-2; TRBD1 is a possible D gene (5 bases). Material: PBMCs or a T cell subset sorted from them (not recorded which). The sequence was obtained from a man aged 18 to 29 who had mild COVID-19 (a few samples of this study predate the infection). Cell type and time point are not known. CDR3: CASSADRGTYYGYTF. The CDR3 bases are TGTGCCAGCAGTGCAGATCGGGGGACCTACTATGGCTACACCTTC.